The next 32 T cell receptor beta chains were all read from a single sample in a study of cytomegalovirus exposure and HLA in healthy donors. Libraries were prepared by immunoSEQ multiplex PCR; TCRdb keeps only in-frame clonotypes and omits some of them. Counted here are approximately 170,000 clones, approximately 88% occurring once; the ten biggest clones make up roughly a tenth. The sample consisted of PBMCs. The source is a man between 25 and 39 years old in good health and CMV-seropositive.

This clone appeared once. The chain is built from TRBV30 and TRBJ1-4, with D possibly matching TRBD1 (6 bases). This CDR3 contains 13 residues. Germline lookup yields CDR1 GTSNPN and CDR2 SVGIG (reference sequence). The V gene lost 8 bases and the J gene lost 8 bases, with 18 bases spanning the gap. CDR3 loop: CAGTHRVGEKLFF. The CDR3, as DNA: TGTGCCGGGACCCACAGGGTAGGGGAAAAACTGTTTTTT.

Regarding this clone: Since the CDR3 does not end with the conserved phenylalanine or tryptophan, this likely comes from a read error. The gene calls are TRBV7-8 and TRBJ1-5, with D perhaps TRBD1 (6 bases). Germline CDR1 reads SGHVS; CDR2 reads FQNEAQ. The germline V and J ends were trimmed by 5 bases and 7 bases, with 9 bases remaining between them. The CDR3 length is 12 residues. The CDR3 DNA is TGTGCCAGCAGCCTCCAGGGGCAGCCCCAGCATCTT. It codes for CASSLQGQPQHL.

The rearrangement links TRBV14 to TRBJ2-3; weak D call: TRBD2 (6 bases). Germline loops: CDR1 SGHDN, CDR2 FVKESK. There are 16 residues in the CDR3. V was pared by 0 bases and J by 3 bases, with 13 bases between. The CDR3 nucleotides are TGTGCCAGCAGCCAAGATGGAGGGTTCGGTACAGATACGCAGTATTTT. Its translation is CASSQDGGFGTDTQYF.

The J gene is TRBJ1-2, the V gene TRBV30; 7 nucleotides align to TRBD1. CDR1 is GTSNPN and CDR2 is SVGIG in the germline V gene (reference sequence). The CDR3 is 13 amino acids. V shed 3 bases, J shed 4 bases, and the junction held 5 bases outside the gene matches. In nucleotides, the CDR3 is TGTGCCTGGAGCGCACAGGGGTCCTATGGCTACACCTTC. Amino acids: CAWSAQGSYGYTF.

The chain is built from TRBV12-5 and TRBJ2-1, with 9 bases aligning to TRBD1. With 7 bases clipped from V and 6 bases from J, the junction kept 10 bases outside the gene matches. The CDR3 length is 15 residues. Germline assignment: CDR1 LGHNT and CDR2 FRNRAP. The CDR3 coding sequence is TGTGCTAGTGCCCGAATCGGGACAGGGCGCAATGAGCAGTTCTTC. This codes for CASARIGTGRNEQFF.

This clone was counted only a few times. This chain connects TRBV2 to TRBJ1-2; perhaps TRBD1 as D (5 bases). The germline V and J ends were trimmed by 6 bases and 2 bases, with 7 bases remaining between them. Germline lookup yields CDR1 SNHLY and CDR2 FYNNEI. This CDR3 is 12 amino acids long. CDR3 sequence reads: CASSGQNYGYTF. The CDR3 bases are TGTGCCAGCAGCGGACAAAACTATGGCTACACCTTC.

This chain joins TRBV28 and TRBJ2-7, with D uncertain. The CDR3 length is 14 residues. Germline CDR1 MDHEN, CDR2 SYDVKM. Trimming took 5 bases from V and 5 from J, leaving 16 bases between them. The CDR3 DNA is TGTGCCAGCAGTCGAGACTCCCCAATGGACGAGCAGTACTTC. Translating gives CASSRDSPMDEQYF.

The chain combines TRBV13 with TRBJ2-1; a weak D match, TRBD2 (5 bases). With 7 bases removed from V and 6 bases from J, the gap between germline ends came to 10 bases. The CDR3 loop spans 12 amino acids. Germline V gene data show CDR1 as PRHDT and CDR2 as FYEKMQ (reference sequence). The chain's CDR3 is CASTPGSNEQFF. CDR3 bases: TGTGCCAGCACCCCTGGGAGCAATGAGCAGTTCTTC.

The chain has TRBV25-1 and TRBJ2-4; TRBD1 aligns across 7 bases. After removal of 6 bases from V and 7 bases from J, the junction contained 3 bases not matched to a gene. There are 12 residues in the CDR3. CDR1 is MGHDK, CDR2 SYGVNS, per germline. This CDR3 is CASSPRGNIQYF. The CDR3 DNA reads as TGTGCCAGCAGCCCCAGGGGGAACATTCAGTACTTC. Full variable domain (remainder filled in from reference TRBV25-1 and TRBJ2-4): EADIYQTPRYLVIGTGKKITLECSQTMGHDKMYWYQQDPGMELHLIHYSYGVNSTEKGDLSSESTVSRIRTEHFPLTLESARPSHTSQYLCASSPRGNIQYFGAGTRLSVL.

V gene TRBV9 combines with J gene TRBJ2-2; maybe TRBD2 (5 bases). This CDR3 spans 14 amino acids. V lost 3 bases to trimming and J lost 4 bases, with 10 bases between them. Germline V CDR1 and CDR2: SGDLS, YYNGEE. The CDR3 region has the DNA TGTGCCAGCAGCGCCTCGGGGTTCACCGGGGAGCTGTTTTTT. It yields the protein CASSASGFTGELFF. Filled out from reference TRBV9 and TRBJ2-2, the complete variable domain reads DSGVTQTPKHLITATGQRVTLRCSPRSGDLSVYWYQQSLDQGLQFLIQYYNGEERAKGNILERFSAQQFPDLHSELNLSSLELGDSALYFCASSASGFTGELFFGEGSRLTVL.

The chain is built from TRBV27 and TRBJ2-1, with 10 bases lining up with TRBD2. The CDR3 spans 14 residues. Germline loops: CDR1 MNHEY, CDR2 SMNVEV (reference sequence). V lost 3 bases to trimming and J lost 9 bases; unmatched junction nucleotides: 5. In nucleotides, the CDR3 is TGTGCCAGCAGTTTTCCTAGCGGGAGTAGTGAGCAGTTCTTC. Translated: CASSFPSGSSEQFF.

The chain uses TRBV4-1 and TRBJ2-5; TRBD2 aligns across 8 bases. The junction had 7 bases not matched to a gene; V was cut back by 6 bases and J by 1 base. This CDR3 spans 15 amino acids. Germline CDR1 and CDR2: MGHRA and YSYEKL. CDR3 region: CASSHPGTSQETQYF. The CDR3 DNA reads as TGCGCCAGCAGTCACCCCGGGACTAGCCAAGAGACCCAGTACTTC.

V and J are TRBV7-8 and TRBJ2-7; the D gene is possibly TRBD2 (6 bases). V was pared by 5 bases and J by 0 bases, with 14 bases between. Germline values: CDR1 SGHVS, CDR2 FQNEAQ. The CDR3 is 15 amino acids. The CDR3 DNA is TGTGCCAGCAGCCGCCTACCGGGAGACTCCTACGAGCAGTACTTC. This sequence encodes CASSRLPGDSYEQYF.

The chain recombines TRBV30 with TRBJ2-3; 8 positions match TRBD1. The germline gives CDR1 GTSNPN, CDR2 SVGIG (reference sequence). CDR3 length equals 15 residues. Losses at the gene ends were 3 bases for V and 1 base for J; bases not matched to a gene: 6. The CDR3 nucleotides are TGTGCCTGGAGCGCTGGACAGGGACGCACAGATACGCAGTATTTT. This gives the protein CAWSAGQGRTDTQYF.

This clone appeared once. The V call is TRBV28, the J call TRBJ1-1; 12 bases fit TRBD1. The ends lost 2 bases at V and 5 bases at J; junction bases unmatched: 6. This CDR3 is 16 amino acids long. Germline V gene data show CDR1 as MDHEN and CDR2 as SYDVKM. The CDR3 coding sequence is TGTGCCAGCAGTTTACGGGACAGGGGGCTGTGGACTGAAGCTTTCTTT. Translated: CASSLRDRGLWTEAFF.

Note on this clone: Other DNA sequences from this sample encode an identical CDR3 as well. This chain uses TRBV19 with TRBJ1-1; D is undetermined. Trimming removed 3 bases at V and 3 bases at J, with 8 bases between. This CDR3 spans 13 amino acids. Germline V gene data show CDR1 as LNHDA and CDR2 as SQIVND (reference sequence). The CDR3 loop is CASSIPGDTEAFF. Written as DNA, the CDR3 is TGTGCCAGTAGTATTCCCGGGGACACTGAAGCTTTCTTT.

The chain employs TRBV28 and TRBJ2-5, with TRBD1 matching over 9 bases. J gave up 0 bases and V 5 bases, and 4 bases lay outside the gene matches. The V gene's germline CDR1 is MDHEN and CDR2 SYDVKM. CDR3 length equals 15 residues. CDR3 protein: CASSPGQGYQETQYF. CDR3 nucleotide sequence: TGTGCCAGCAGTCCGGGACAGGGATACCAAGAGACCCAGTACTTC.

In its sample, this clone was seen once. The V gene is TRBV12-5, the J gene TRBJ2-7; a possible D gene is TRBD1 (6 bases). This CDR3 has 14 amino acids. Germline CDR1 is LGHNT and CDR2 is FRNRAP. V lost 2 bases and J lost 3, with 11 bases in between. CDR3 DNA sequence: TGTGCTAGTGGTTTGTTCAGGGGATACTACGAGCAGTACTTC. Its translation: CASGLFRGYYEQYF.

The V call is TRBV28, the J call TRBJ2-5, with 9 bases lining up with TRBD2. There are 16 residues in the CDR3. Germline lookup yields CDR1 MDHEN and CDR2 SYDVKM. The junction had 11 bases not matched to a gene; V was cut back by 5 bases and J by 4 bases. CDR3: CASSPGVAGVGETQYF. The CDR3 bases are TGTGCCAGCAGTCCGGGAGTAGCGGGAGTGGGAGAGACCCAGTACTTC.

The CDR3, as DNA: TGTGCCAGCAGCCCCACAGGGTTCTCTGGGGCCAACGTCCTGACTTTC. Translation: CASSPTGFSGANVLTF. The genes are TRBV7-6 and TRBJ2-6, with a tentative D call TRBD1 (6 bases). The CDR3 loop spans 16 amino acids. Germline loops: CDR1 SGHVS, CDR2 FNYEAQ. Trimming pared 5 bases from V and 0 bases from J, leaving 11 bases between. The complete variable domain, with remaining parts taken from reference TRBV7-6 and TRBJ2-6, reads GAGVSQSPRYKVTKRGQDVALRCDPISGHVSLYWYRQALGQGPEFLTYFNYEAQQDKSGLPNDRFSAERPEGSISTLTIQRTEQRDSAMYRCASSPTGFSGANVLTFGAGSRLTVL.

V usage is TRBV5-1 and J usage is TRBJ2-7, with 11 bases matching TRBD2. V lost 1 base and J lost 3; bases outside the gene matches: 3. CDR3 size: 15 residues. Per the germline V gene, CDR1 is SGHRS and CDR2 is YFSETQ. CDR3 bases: TGCGCCAGCAGCTTGACTAGCGGGAGTTACTACGAGCAGTACTTC. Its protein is CASSLTSGSYYEQYF.

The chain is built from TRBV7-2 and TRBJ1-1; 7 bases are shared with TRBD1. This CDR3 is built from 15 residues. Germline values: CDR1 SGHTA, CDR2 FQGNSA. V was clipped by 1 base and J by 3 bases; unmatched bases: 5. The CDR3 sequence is CASSLGQGRYTEAFF. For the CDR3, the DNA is TGTGCCAGCAGCTTAGGACAGGGACGGTACACTGAAGCTTTCTTT.

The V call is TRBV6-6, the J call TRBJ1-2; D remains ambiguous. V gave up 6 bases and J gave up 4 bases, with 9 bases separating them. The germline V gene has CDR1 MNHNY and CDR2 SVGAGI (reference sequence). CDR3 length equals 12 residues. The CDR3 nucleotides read TGTGCCAGCAGCCCGGGTCTCTATGGCTACACCTTC. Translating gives CASSPGLYGYTF.

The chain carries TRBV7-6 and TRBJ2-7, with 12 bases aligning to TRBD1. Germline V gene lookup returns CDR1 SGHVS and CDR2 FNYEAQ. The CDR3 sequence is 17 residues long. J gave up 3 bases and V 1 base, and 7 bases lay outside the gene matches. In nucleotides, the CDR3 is TGTGCCAGCAGCTTAGGGGACAGGGGGCTACACCGCTACGAGCAGTACTTC. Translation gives CASSLGDRGLHRYEQYF.

The CDR3 DNA reads TGTGCCAGCTCTAGGACACCTAATAATTCACCCCTCCACTTT. It encodes CASSRTPNNSPLHF. The genes are TRBV7-8 and TRBJ1-6, with D perhaps TRBD1 (5 bases). This CDR3 comprises 14 residues. Between the trimmed V and J ends, which lost 8 bases and 5 bases, there was a span of 13 bases. Germline lookup yields CDR1 SGHVS and CDR2 FQNEAQ.

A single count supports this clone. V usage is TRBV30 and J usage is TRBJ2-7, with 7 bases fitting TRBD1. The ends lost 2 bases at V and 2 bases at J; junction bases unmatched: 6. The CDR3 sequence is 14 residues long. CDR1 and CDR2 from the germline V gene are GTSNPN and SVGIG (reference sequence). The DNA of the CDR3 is TGTGCCTGGAGTATCGGGACAGTTCCCTACGAGCAGTACTTC. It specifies CAWSIGTVPYEQYF.

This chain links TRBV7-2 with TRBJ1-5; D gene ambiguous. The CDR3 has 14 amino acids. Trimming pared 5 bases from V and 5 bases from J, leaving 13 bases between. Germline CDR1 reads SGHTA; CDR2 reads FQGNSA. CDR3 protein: CASSSFGEDQPQHF. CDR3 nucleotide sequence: TGTGCCAGCAGCAGTTTCGGGGAAGATCAGCCCCAGCATTTT.

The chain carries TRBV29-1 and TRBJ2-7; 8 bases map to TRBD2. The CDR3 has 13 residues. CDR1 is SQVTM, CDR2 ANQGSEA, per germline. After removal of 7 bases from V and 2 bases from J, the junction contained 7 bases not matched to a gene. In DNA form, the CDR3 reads TGCAGCGCCTCGGGGGGGGGAACCTACGAGCAGTACTTC. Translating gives CSASGGGTYEQYF.

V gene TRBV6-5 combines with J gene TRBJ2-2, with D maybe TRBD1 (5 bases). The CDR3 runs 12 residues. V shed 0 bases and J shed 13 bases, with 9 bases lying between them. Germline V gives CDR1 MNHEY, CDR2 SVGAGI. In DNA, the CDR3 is TGTGCCAGCAGTTACTCGGGTCAGGGGCTGTTTTTT. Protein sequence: CASSYSGQGLFF.

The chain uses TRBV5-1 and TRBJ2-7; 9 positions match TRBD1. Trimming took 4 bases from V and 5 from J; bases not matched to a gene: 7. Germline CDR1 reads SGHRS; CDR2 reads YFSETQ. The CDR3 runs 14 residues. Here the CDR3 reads CASSPGTGFNEQYF. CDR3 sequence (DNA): TGCGCCAGCAGCCCCGGGACAGGGTTCAACGAGCAGTACTTC.

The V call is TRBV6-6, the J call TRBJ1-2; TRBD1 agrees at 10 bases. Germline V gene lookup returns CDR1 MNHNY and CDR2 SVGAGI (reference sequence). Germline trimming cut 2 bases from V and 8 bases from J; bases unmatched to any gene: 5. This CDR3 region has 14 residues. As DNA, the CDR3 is TGTGCCAGCAGTTACGGGACAGGGGTCAGCGGCTACACCTTC. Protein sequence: CASSYGTGVSGYTF.

CDR3 nucleotides: TGTGCCAGCAGCCCAAGGGGCGGGGTTAACGAGCAGTACTTC. Protein: CASSPRGGVNEQYF. The J gene is TRBJ2-5, the V gene TRBV7-2; D is perhaps TRBD2 (6 bases). The J call may be faulty, since TRBJ2-7 better matches the DNA end. The germline V gene encodes CDR1 SGHTA and CDR2 FQGNSA. This CDR3 has 14 residues.